Listed below are T cell receptor beta chains from one sample, sequenced in a study of blood T cell repertoires in COVID-19. Clones were sequenced by immunoSEQ multiplex PCR, and TCRdb holds only the in-frame ones, with some missing. The profile shows 200,000 to 250,000 clones, around 90% of them singletons. What was sequenced was peripheral blood. Receptor source: a woman between 65 and 79 years old with active or convalescent COVID-19. CDR3s include the opening cysteine and the closing phenylalanine or tryptophan. The D gene is left open where the match is weak. Size is omitted from some rows. Given values are once, few, many or a class for expanded clones.

TRBV13	TRBJ2-3	-	TRBD1	CASSPSRQGPDTQYF	TGTGCCAGCAGCCCCTCCCGACAGGGTCCAGATACGCAGTATTTT
TRBV9	TRBJ2-2	-	-	CASSIWTTSTGELFF	TGTGCCAGCAGCATCTGGACTACTTCCACCGGGGAGCTGTTTTTT
TRBV27	TRBJ1-5	few	-	CASSKQGEQPQHF	TGTGCCAGCAGTAAACAGGGCGAACAGCCCCAGCATTTT
TRBV7-2	TRBJ2-3	-	TRBD2	CASSVGPSGGARDTQYF	TGTGCCAGCAGCGTGGGACCTAGCGGGGGGGCAAGAGATACGCAGTATTTT
TRBV19	TRBJ1-5	-	-	CASSSGAWQPQHF	TGTGCCAGTAGTTCAGGGGCATGGCAGCCCCAGCATTTT
TRBV6-2/TRBV6-3	TRBJ2-1	-	-	CASSYLGGPGGEQFF	TGTGCCAGCAGTTACTTGGGTGGTCCAGGTGGTGAGCAGTTCTTC
TRBV9	TRBJ2-7	once	-	CASSVRTYSYEQYF	TGTGCCAGCAGCGTCAGGACTTACTCCTACGAGCAGTACTTC
TRBV29-1	TRBJ2-3	-	TRBD2	CSVDTSGGLGTQYF	TGCAGCGTTGATACTAGCGGGGGGCTTGGTACGCAGTATTTT
TRBV21-1	TRBJ1-3	-	-	CASPTGSGNTIYF	TGTGCCAGCCCGACAGGCTCTGGAAACACCATATATTTT
TRBV2	TRBJ1-6	-	-	CASSPVRDNSPLHF	TGTGCCAGCAGTCCAGTTCGGGATAATTCACCCCTCCACTTT
TRBV19	TRBJ2-3	-	TRBD2	CASTGLAGGADTQYF	TGTGCCAGTACAGGCCTAGCGGGAGGCGCAGATACGCAGTATTTT
TRBV24-1	TRBJ1-2	-	-	CATSDSGRGGYTF	TGTGCCACCAGTGACTCCGGGAGGGGAGGCTACACCTTC
TRBV10-3	TRBJ1-1	-	TRBD1	CAIRTRGDTEAFF	TGTGCCATCAGGACCAGGGGGGACACTGAAGCTTTCTTT
TRBV19	TRBJ2-6	-	TRBD1	CASTDFTGGTGANVLTF	TGTGCCAGTACGGATTTCACAGGGGGAACTGGGGCCAACGTCCTGACTTTC
TRBV19	TRBJ1-5	once	-	CASSPLNGRPQHF	TGTGCCAGTAGTCCGCTTAACGGGAGGCCCCAGCATTTT
TRBV6-1	TRBJ1-2	-	-	CASSDSGGNYGYTF	TGTGCCAGCAGTGATTCGGGGGGAAACTATGGCTACACCTTC
TRBV29-1	TRBJ2-5	-	TRBD1	CSVSPGQGRETQYF	TGCAGCGTTAGTCCGGGACAGGGTCGCGAGACCCAGTACTTC
TRBV14	TRBJ1-4	-	-	CASSLGRGGNEKLFF	TGTGCCAGCAGCCTGGGGCGGGGAGGTAATGAAAAACTGTTTTTT
TRBV29-1	TRBJ2-1	-	TRBD2	CSTRERGYYNEQFF	TGCAGCACCAGGGAGCGGGGGTATTACAATGAGCAGTTCTTC
TRBV13	TRBJ2-5	-	TRBD1	CASSRQGMRETQYF	TGTGCCAGCAGCCGACAGGGTATGAGGGAGACCCAGTACTTC